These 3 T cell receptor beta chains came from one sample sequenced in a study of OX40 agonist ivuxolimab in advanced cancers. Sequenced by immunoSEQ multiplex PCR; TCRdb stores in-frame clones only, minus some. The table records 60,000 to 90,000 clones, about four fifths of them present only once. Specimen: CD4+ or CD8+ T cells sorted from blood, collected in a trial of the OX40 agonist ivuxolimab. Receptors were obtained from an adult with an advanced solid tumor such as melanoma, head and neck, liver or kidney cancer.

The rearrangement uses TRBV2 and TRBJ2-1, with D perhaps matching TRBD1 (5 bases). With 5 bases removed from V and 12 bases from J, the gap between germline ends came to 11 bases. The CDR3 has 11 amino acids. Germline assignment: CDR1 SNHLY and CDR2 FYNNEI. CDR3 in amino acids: CASSSQGWQFF. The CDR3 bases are TGTGCCAGCAGTTCTCAGGGATGGCAGTTCTTC.

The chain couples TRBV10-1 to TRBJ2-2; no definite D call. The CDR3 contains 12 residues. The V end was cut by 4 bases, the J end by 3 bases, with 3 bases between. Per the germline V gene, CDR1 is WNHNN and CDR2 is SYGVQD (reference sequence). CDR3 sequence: CASSGDTGELFF. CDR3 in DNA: TGCGCCAGCAGTGGGGACACCGGGGAGCTGTTTTTT.

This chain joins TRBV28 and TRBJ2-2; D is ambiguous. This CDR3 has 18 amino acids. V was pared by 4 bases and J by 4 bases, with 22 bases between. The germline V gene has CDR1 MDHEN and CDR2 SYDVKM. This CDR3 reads CASSWSLKPKRVTGELFF. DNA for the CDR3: TGTGCCAGCAGTTGGTCCTTAAAACCGAAGCGCGTCACCGGGGAGCTGTTTTTT. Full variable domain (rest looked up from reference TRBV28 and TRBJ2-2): DVKVTQSSRYLVKRTGEKVFLECVQDMDHENMFWYRQDPGLGLRLIYFSYDVKMKEKGDIPEGYSVSREKKERFSLILESASTNQTSMYLCASSWSLKPKRVTGELFFGEGSRLTVL.